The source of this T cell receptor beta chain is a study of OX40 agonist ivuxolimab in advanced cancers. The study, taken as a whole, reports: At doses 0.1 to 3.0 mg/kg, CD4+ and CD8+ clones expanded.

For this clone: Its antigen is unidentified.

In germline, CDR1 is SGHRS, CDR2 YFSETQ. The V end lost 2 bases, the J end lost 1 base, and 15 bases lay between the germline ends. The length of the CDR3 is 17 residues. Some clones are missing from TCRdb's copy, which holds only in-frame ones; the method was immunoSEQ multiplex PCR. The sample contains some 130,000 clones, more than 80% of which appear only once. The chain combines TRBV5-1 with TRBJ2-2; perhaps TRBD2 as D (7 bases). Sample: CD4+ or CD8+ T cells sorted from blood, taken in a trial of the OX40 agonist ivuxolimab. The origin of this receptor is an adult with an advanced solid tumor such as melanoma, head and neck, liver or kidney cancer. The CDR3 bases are TGCGCCAGCAGCTTCTCCTCCGGGGGGCTGAACACCGGGGAGCTGTTTTTT. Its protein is CASSFSSGGLNTGELFF.